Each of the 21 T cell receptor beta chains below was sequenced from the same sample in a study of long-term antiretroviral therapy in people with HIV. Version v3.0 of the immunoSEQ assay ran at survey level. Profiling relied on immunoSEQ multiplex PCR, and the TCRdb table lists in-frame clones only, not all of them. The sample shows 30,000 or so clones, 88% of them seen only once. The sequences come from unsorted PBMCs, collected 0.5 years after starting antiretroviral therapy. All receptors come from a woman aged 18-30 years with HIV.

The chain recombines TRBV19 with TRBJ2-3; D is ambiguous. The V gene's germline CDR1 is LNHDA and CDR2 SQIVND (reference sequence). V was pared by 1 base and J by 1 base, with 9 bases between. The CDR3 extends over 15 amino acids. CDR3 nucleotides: TGTGCCAGTAGTATAGGCTCGGTCCGCACAGATACGCAGTATTTT. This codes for CASSIGSVRTDTQYF.

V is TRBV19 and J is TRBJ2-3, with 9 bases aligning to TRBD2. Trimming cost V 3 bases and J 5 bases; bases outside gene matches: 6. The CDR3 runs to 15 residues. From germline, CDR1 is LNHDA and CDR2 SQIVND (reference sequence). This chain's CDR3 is CASSIGTSSRDTQYF. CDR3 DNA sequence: TGTGCCAGTAGTATCGGGACTAGCAGTAGAGATACGCAGTATTTT. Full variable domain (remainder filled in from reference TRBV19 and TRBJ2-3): DGGITQSPKYLFRKEGQNVTLSCEQNLNHDAMYWYRQDPGQGLRLIYYSQIVNDFQKGDIAEGYSVSREKKESFPLTVTSAQKNPTAFYLCASSIGTSSRDTQYFGPGTRLTVL.

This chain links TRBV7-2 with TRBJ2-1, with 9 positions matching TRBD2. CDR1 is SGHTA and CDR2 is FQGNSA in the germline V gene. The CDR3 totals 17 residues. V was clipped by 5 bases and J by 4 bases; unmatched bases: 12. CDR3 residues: CASSPSQRTSEYNEQFF. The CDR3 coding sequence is TGTGCCAGCAGCCCGTCCCAACGGACTAGCGAGTACAATGAGCAGTTCTTC.

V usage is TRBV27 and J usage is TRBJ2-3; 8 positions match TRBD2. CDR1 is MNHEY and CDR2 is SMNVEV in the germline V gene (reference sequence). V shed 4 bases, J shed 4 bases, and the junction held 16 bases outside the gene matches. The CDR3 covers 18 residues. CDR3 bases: TGTGCCAGCAGTTCCCTTTCATTTGCGGGAGGCGGGTCAGATACGCAGTATTTT. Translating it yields CASSSLSFAGGGSDTQYF.

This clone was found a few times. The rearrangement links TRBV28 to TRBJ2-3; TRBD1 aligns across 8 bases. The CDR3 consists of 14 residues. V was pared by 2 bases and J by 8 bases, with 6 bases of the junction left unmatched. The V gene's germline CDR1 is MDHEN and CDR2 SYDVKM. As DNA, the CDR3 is TGTGCCAGCAGTTTACCCCGGACAGGGCGTACGCAGTATTTT. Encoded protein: CASSLPRTGRTQYF. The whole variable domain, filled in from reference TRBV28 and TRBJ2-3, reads DVKVTQSSRYLVKRTGEKVFLECVQDMDHENMFWYRQDPGLGLRLIYFSYDVKMKEKGDIPEGYSVSREKKERFSLILESASTNQTSMYLCASSLPRTGRTQYFGPGTRLTVL.

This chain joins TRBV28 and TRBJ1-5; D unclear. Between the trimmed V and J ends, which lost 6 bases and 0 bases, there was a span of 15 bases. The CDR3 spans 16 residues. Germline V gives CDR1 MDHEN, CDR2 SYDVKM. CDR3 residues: CASSTTYSHSNQPQHF. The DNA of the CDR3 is TGTGCCAGCAGCACGACGTACAGCCATAGCAATCAGCCCCAGCATTTT.

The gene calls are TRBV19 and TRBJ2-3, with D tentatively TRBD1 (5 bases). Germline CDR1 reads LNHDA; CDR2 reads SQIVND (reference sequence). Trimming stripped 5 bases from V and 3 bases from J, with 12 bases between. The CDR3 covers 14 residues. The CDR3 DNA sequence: TGTGCCAGTAGTCAGGGCGTGGGTACAGATACGCAGTATTTT. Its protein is CASSQGVGTDTQYF.

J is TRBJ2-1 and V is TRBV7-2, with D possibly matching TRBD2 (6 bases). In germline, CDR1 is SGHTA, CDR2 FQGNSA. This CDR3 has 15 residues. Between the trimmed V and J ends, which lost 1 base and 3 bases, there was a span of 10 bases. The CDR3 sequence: CASSLDPSVYNEQFF. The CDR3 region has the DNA TGTGCCAGCAGCTTAGACCCTAGCGTCTACAATGAGCAGTTCTTC.

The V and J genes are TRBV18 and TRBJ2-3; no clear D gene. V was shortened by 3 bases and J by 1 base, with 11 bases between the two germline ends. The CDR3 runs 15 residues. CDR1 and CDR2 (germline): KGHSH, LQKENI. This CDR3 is CASSPGKMGTDTQYF. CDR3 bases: TGTGCCAGCTCACCGGGAAAAATGGGCACAGATACGCAGTATTTT.

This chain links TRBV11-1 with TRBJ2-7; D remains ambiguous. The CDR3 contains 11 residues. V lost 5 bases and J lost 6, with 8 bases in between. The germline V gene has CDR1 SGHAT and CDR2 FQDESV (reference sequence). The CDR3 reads CASSTVGEQYF. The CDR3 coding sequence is TGTGCCAGCAGCACGGTCGGCGAGCAGTACTTC.

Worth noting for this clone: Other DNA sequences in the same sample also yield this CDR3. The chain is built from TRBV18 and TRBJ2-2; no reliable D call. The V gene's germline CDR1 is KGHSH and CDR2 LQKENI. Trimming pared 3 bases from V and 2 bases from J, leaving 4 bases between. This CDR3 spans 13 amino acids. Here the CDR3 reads CASSPSNTGELFF. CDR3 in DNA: TGTGCCAGCTCACCTTCAAACACCGGGGAGCTGTTTTTT.

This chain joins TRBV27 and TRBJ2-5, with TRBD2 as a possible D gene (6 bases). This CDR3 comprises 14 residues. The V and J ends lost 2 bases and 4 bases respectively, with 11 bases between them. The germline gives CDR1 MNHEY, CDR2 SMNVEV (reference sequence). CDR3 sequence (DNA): TGTGCCAGCAGTTTAATCCTGGGAGGAGAGACCCAGTACTTC. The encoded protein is CASSLILGGETQYF.

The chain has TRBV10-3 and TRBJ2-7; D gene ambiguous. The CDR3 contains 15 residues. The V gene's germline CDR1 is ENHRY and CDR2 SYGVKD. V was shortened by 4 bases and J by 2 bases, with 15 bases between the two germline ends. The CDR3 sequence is CAISAEDTTPYEQYF. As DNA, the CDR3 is TGTGCCATCAGTGCTGAAGACACTACTCCCTACGAGCAGTACTTC.

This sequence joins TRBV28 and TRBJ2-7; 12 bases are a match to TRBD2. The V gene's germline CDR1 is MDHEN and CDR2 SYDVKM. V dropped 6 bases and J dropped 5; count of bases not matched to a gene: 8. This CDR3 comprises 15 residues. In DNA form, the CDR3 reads TGTGCCAGCAGATCGTTTCTAGCGGGAGGGAACGAGCAGTACTTC. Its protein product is CASRSFLAGGNEQYF.

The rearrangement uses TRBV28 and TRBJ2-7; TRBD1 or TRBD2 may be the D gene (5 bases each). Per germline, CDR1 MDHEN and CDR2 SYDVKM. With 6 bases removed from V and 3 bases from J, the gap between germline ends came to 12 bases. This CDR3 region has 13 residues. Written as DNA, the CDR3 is TGTGCCAGCAGCGGGACCGAAAGCTACGAGCAGTACTTC. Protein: CASSGTESYEQYF.

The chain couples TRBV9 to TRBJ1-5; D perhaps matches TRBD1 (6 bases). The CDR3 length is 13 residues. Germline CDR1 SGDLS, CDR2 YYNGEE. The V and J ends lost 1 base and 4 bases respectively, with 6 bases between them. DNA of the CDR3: TGTGCCAGCAGCGTAACAGGGAATCAGCCCCAGCATTTT. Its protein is CASSVTGNQPQHF.

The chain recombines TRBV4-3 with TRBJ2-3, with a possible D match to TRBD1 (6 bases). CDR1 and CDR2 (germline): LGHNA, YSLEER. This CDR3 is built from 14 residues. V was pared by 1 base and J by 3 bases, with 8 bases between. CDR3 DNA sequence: TGCGCCAGCAGCCAAGCTCAGGGGACAGATACGCAGTATTTT. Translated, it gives CASSQAQGTDTQYF.

The CDR3 DNA sequence: TGCGCCAGCAGCCAAGACCTGGCCAGGACAGGGTCTCTCGCCTATGGCTACACCTTC. It translates to CASSQDLARTGSLAYGYTF. The chain employs TRBV4-3 and TRBJ1-2; TRBD1 agrees at 8 bases. This CDR3 spans 19 amino acids. J gave up 4 bases and V 0 bases, and 16 bases lay outside the gene matches. Germline V CDR1 and CDR2: LGHNA, YSLEER.

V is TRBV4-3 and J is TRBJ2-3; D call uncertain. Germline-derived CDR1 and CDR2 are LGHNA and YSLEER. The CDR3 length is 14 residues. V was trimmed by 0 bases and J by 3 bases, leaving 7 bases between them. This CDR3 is CASSQDGWTDTQYF. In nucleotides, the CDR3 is TGCGCCAGCAGCCAAGACGGCTGGACAGATACGCAGTATTTT.

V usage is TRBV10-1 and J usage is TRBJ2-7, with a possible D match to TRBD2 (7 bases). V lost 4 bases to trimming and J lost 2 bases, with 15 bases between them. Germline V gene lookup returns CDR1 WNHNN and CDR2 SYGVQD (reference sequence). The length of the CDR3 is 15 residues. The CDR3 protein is CASSGKGGGPYEQYF. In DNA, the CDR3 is TGCGCCAGCAGTGGGAAAGGCGGGGGCCCCTACGAGCAGTACTTC.

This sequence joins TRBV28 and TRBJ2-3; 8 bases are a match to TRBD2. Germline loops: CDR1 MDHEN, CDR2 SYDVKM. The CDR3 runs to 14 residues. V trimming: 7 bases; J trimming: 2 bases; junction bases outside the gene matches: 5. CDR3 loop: CASTGRAATDTQYF. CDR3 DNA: TGTGCCAGCACCGGGAGGGCCGCCACAGATACGCAGTATTTT.